The 22 T cell receptor beta chains reported below all come from one sample, sequenced in a study of blood T cell repertoires in COVID-19. The data were produced by immunoSEQ multiplex PCR, yet TCRdb's version contains in-frame clones alone and is incomplete. The data contain roughly 500,000 clones, roughly 90% of them singletons. Material for sequencing was PBMCs or T cells enriched from blood (not recorded which). The receptor source for this set is a woman in her forties who had recovered from COVID-19.

The chain is built from TRBV25-1 and TRBJ1-3; D is undetermined. Germline V gene sequence: CDR1 MGHDK, CDR2 SYGVNS. The CDR3 is 15 residues long. With 0 bases removed from V and 0 bases from J, the gap between germline ends came to 6 bases. CDR3 sequence reads: CASSEYEGSGNTIYF. The CDR3 region has the DNA TGTGCCAGCAGTGAATATGAGGGCTCTGGAAACACCATATATTTT.

The chain is built from TRBV4-1 and TRBJ1-3; 11 bases are shared with TRBD1. Germline-derived CDR1 and CDR2 are MGHRA and YSYEKL. This CDR3 comprises 14 residues. V dropped 5 bases and J dropped 7; count of bases not matched to a gene: 4. For the CDR3, the DNA is TGCGCCAGCAGCGAAAGGACAGGGGGCAACACCATATATTTT. The encoded protein is CASSERTGGNTIYF.

This clone was picked up one time. The J gene is TRBJ2-3, the V gene TRBV4-1, with a weak D call TRBD2 (7 bases). The CDR3 covers 15 residues. The V end was cut by 1 base, the J end by 4 bases, with 12 bases between. Germline CDR1 and CDR2: MGHRA and YSYEKL. CDR3 DNA: TGCGCCAGCAGCCAAGTTGGGGGGGCAGCAGATACGCAGTATTTT. Its translation is CASSQVGGAADTQYF.

This clone has a count of ten or more. CDR3 nucleotide sequence: TGTGCCAGCAGCTTAGAAGGGACAGGGGGGAAGACCCAGTACTTC. This codes for CASSLEGTGGKTQYF. V usage is TRBV7-2 and J usage is TRBJ2-5; 11 nucleotides match TRBD1. This CDR3 region has 15 residues. Losses at the gene ends were 1 base for V and 6 bases for J; bases not matched to a gene: 4. The germline gives CDR1 SGHTA, CDR2 FQGNSA.

The sample holds one count of this clone. The chain uses TRBV7-2 and TRBJ2-7; D possibly corresponds to TRBD2 (6 bases). The CDR3 is made up of 14 amino acids. Germline V gene lookup returns CDR1 SGHTA and CDR2 FQGNSA. V lost 0 bases, J lost 3 bases, and 9 bases lay in between. The CDR3 region is CASSLAAGNYEQYF. The CDR3 DNA reads TGTGCCAGCAGCTTAGCGGCGGGGAACTACGAGCAGTACTTC. Full variable domain (outside the CDR3, taken from reference TRBV7-2 and TRBJ2-7): GAGVSQSPSNKVTEKGKDVELRCDPISGHTALYWYRQSLGQGLEFLIYFQGNSAPDKSGLPSDRFSAERTGGSVSTLTIQRTQQEDSAVYLCASSLAAGNYEQYFGPGTRLTVT.

The chain couples TRBV18 to TRBJ2-7, with D tentatively TRBD1 (7 bases). The ends were cut back, 2 bases at V and 7 bases at J, with 18 bases in the middle. Germline V gives CDR1 KGHSH, CDR2 LQKENI. The length of the CDR3 is 15 residues. CDR3 residues: CASSPNRGGLEEQYF. Written as DNA, the CDR3 is TGTGCCAGCTCACCAAACAGGGGAGGACTGGAAGAGCAGTACTTC. Together with reference TRBV18 and TRBJ2-7, the CDR3 gives the full variable domain: NAGVMQNPRHLVRRRGQEARLRCSPMKGHSHVYWYRQLPEEGLKFMVYLQKENIIDESGMPKERFSAEFPKEGPSILRIQQVVRGDSAAYFCASSPNRGGLEEQYFGPGTRLTVT.

This chain joins TRBV14 and TRBJ2-7; D unclear. This CDR3 is built from 13 residues. CDR1 and CDR2 (germline): SGHDN, FVKESK. Deletions cut 0 bases from V and 5 bases from J, with 8 bases between. The CDR3, as DNA: TGTGCCAGCAGCCAAGATTGGTCGGACGAGCAGTACTTC. Amino acids: CASSQDWSDEQYF. Based on the CDR3 plus reference TRBV14 and TRBJ2-7, the full variable domain is EAGVTQFPSHSVIEKGQTVTLRCDPISGHDNLYWYRRVMGKEIKFLLHFVKESKQDESGMPNNRFLAERTGGTYSTLKVQPAELEDSGVYFCASSQDWSDEQYFGPGTRLTVT.

The V call is TRBV30, the J call TRBJ2-4; 9 bases map to TRBD1. Trimming removed 2 bases from V and 9 bases from J; junction bases left unmatched: 11. Germline V gene lookup returns CDR1 GTSNPN and CDR2 SVGIG (reference sequence). The CDR3 contains 15 residues. The CDR3 region has the DNA TGTGCCTGGAGTCAACAGGGGGCGCCTGTCAGCATTCAGTACTTC. This encodes CAWSQQGAPVSIQYF.

This CDR3 reads CASSAPTSGRETQYF. In DNA, the CDR3 is TGTGCCAGCAGCGCCCCTACTAGCGGGAGGGAGACCCAGTACTTC. V and J are TRBV9 and TRBJ2-5, with 12 bases matching TRBD2. The CDR3 spans 15 residues. After removal of 3 bases from V and 5 bases from J, the junction contained 5 bases not matched to a gene. Germline V gene lookup returns CDR1 SGDLS and CDR2 YYNGEE.

The chain uses TRBV11-2 and TRBJ1-2; 12 nucleotides agree with TRBD1. The CDR3 has 16 amino acids. The V segment lost 0 bases and the J segment 7 bases; nucleotides outside the gene matches: 6. CDR1 is SGHAT and CDR2 is FQNNGV in the germline V gene. DNA for the CDR3: TGTGCCAGCAGCTTAGAACCGGGACAGGGGGCTACTGGCTACACCTTC. Translation gives CASSLEPGQGATGYTF.

The rearrangement uses TRBV18 and TRBJ1-2, with a possible D match to TRBD1 (5 bases). V was cut by 4 bases and J by 9 bases, with 21 bases left in between. The length of the CDR3 is 15 residues. Per germline, CDR1 KGHSH and CDR2 LQKENI. The CDR3 protein is CASSRTTSTGGSYTF. CDR3 coding DNA: TGTGCCAGCTCACGAACGACCTCTACAGGTGGAAGCTACACCTTC.

V usage is TRBV7-9 and J usage is TRBJ1-1; the match to TRBD1 covers 7 bases. Germline CDR1 is SEHNR and CDR2 is FQNEAQ (reference sequence). The CDR3 has 13 residues. V lost 1 base and J lost 7; bases outside the gene matches: 3. CDR3 amino acids: CASSLGGTDEAFF. In DNA, the CDR3 is TGTGCCAGCAGCTTAGGCGGGACAGATGAAGCTTTCTTT.

CDR3 DNA sequence: TGCAGCGTTGAAGAAGCCATAGCGCAGTATTTT. It specifies CSVEEAIAQYF. The chain recombines TRBV29-1 with TRBJ2-3, with D uncertain. CDR1 and CDR2 (germline): SQVTM, ANQGSEA. The CDR3 is 11 amino acids. The V gene lost 0 bases and the J gene lost 10 bases, with 8 bases spanning the gap.

The J gene is TRBJ1-6, the V gene TRBV27; perhaps TRBD1 as D (6 bases). CDR1 MNHEY and CDR2 SMNVEV come from the germline V gene (reference sequence). The CDR3 covers 19 residues. V gave up 0 bases and J gave up 1 base, with 16 bases separating them. The CDR3 DNA is TGTGCCAGCAGTTTATCCTCATTAAAGGACAGATCCTATAATTCACCCCTCCACTTT. Its protein is CASSLSSLKDRSYNSPLHF.

The chain joins TRBV29-1 to TRBJ2-3; D perhaps matches TRBD1 (6 bases). CDR3 length: 13 residues. Germline V gene sequence: CDR1 SQVTM, CDR2 ANQGSEA. V lost 3 bases and J lost 7, with 14 bases in between. In nucleotides, the CDR3 is TGCAGCGTTGACTCAGGGGCCGGGAATACGCAGTATTTT. Protein sequence: CSVDSGAGNTQYF.

The V gene is TRBV7-8, the J gene TRBJ2-3, with D unclear. Germline CDR1 and CDR2: SGHVS and FQNEAQ. V gave up 5 bases and J gave up 8 bases, with 23 bases separating them. The CDR3 covers 16 residues. This CDR3 reads CASSPRVASSSGTQYF. The DNA for the CDR3 is TGTGCCAGCAGCCCTCGTGTAGCCTCATCCTCTGGTACGCAGTATTTT.

This rearrangement joins TRBV5-5 to TRBJ2-3; tentative D call: TRBD1 (6 bases). Trimming shortened V by 2 bases and J by 3 bases, and 7 bases separated the two germline ends. There are 13 residues in the CDR3. Germline-derived CDR1 and CDR2 are SGHKS and YYEKEE (reference sequence). CDR3 region: CASSLQGTDTQYF. For the CDR3, the DNA is TGTGCCAGCAGCTTACAGGGAACAGATACGCAGTATTTT.

This chain connects TRBV18 to TRBJ1-5; 9 bases are shared with TRBD1. In germline, CDR1 is KGHSH, CDR2 LQKENI. CDR3 length: 16 amino acids. V trimming: 0 bases; J trimming: 7 bases; junction bases outside the gene matches: 7. The CDR3 is CASSPPGTGRDQPQHF. The CDR3 DNA is TGTGCCAGCTCACCACCGGGGACAGGGAGGGACCAGCCCCAGCATTTT. The full variable domain, its missing parts supplied by reference TRBV18 and TRBJ1-5, is NAGVMQNPRHLVRRRGQEARLRCSPMKGHSHVYWYRQLPEEGLKFMVYLQKENIIDESGMPKERFSAEFPKEGPSILRIQQVVRGDSAAYFCASSPPGTGRDQPQHFGDGTRLSIL.

The chain recombines TRBV18 with TRBJ1-2; 9 bases are shared with TRBD1. The V gene end was trimmed by 5 bases and the J gene end by 2 bases; junction bases not matched to a gene: 0. CDR1 KGHSH and CDR2 LQKENI come from the germline V gene. The CDR3 loop spans 13 amino acids. The CDR3 protein is CASSTGGNYGYTF. As DNA, the CDR3 is TGTGCCAGCTCAACAGGGGGCAACTATGGCTACACCTTC.

The rearrangement joins TRBV6-1 to TRBJ2-1; maybe TRBD2 (5 bases). V lost 1 base to trimming and J lost 6 bases, with 7 bases between them. The germline gives CDR1 MNHNS, CDR2 SASEGT. The CDR3 sequence is 13 residues long. CDR3 sequence: CASSEGRGNEQFF. CDR3 DNA: TGTGCCAGCAGTGAAGGACGGGGCAATGAGCAGTTCTTC.

J is TRBJ1-3 and V is TRBV6-5; D not certain. The CDR3 has 13 amino acids. V was trimmed by 5 bases and J by 4 bases, leaving 9 bases between them. Germline V gene data show CDR1 as MNHEY and CDR2 as SVGAGI. This CDR3 reads CASSTVAGNTIYF. The CDR3 DNA sequence: TGTGCCAGCAGTACGGTAGCCGGAAACACCATATATTTT.

The chain carries TRBV19 and TRBJ1-5; unclear D gene. The CDR3 spans 14 residues. Germline values: CDR1 LNHDA, CDR2 SQIVND (reference sequence). V lost 4 bases to trimming and J lost 0 bases, with 7 bases between them. The chain's CDR3 is CASSTQNSNQPQHF. CDR3 nucleotides: TGTGCCAGTAGTACACAAAATAGCAATCAGCCCCAGCATTTT.